This T cell receptor (beta chain) was captured by sequencing in a study of cytomegalovirus exposure and HLA in healthy donors. PCR used 60 Vbeta primers and 13 Jbeta primers. The assay was immunoSEQ multiplex PCR, and TCRdb's table has in-frame clones only and misses some. Of roughly 290,000 clones in the sample, around 90% were seen once. In the case of this clone: Its target is unknown.

Germline values: CDR1 SNHLY, CDR2 FYNNEI. The ends were cut back, 8 bases at V and 3 bases at J, with 16 bases in the middle. The CDR3 is 14 residues long. Study-level findings and limits: Most TCRs appeared rarely, but some public TCRs recurred in many donors. The authors enumerated some 170 TCR beta chains as linked to cytomegalovirus. V- and J-gene trimming in TCR beta was tied to a missense DCLRE1C variant by an analysis performed later.

The rearrangement uses TRBV2 and TRBJ1-1, with D maybe TRBD1 (5 bases). The receptor comes from a woman between 18 and 29 years old in good health and CMV-seronegative. Sequencing was performed on PBMCs. CDR3: CASGRRQQDTEAFF. The CDR3 bases are TGTGCCAGCGGTAGGCGACAGCAGGACACTGAAGCTTTCTTT.